The 25 T cell receptor beta chains reported below all come from one sample, sequenced in a study of esophageal squamous cell carcinoma under preoperative chemotherapy. TCRdb analysed the PCR reads with MiXCR anew, one entry per CDR3 protein. This sample has over 14,000 distinct CDR3 sequences, with approximately 61% found just once. Regarding time point: before preoperative PTX-NDP chemotherapy. The biological material was taken from a patient given preoperative chemotherapy. The receptors come from a human donor with esophageal squamous cell carcinoma. The donor label of this sample is uncertain.

This clonotype has just a few counts. The CDR3 nucleotides read TGTGCCAGCAGGGGGACCGCAAGCTCCTACAATGAGCAGTTCTTC. Protein: CASRGTASSYNEQFF. The chain joins TRBV6-1 to TRBJ2-1, with D perhaps matching TRBD1 or TRBD2 (5 bases each). The CDR3 is 15 amino acids. V was trimmed by 6 bases and J by 0 bases, leaving 12 bases between them. CDR1 is MNHNS, CDR2 SASEGT, per germline.

In its sample, this clonotype ranks as medium-sized (0.01 to 0.1%). Here the CDR3 reads CASRQTNFPSYEQYF. As DNA, the CDR3 is TGTGCCAGCAGACAGACCAATTTCCCTTCCTACGAGCAGTACTTC. The J gene is TRBJ2-7, the V gene TRBV6-6; no clear D. CDR1 MNHNY and CDR2 SVGAGI come from the germline V gene (reference sequence). The CDR3 runs to 15 residues. Trimming cost V 6 bases and J 1 base, with 16 bases left between them.

This clonotype appeared a few times. It may be a read error: a sequence one base away is much more abundant. CDR3 nucleotide sequence: TGTGCCAGCGGGGGCAACGGGGGGGGCGAGGCAGAGACGCAGTATTTT. Residues: CASGGNGGGEAETQYF. The rearrangement links TRBV6-1 to TRBJ2-3; 8 nucleotides line up with TRBD2. There are 16 residues in the CDR3. The germline CDR1 and CDR2 sequences are MNHNS and SASEGT.

This clonotype was seen ten or more times. This chain links TRBV27 with TRBJ2-1; 7 bases match TRBD2. Germline V gene sequence: CDR1 MNHEY, CDR2 SMNVEV (reference sequence). V shed 6 bases, J shed 10 bases, and the junction held 6 bases outside the gene matches. This CDR3 is built from 12 residues. CDR3 in DNA: TGTGCCAGCAGGGAGACTAGCCGCGAGCAGTTCTTC. Translating it yields CASRETSREQFF.

Notes on this clonotype: This may come from a read error, since a much larger clone is one base off. The rearrangement joins TRBV6-1 to TRBJ2-1, with D possibly matching TRBD1 (5 bases). The V end lost 4 bases, the J end lost 10 bases, and 17 bases lay between the germline ends. The CDR3 loop spans 14 amino acids. The germline V gene encodes CDR1 MNHNS and CDR2 SASEGT. In DNA form, the CDR3 reads TGTGCCAGCAGTGGGGGCGCCCTTACCTCCGAGCAGTTCTTC. This gives the protein CASSGGALTSEQFF.

Here the CDR3 DNA reads TGTGCCAGCAGTTCTACAGGGAAAGTATATAGCAATCAGCCCCAGCATTTT. Amino acid sequence: CASSSTGKVYSNQPQHF. V and J are TRBV27 and TRBJ1-5, with a tentative D call TRBD1 (6 bases). V lost 4 bases and J lost 0, with 16 bases in between. CDR3 length equals 17 residues. The V gene's germline CDR1 is MNHEY and CDR2 SMNVEV (reference sequence).

This clonotype was picked up one time. One end of the junction fails to match germline, which may point to a read error. The chain combines TRBV10-3 with TRBJ2-3; D may be TRBD2 (6 bases). Germline V gene data show CDR1 as ENHRY and CDR2 as SYGVKD. The CDR3 consists of 15 residues. As DNA, the CDR3 is TGTGCCGGGGGGATGGGGTGCCGGGACGCAGAGACGCAGTATTTT. Protein product: CAGGMGCRDAETQYF.

There are many counts of this clonotype. The chain is built from TRBV6-4 and TRBJ2-6; D gene unclear. This CDR3 has 15 amino acids. The V gene's germline CDR1 is MRHNA and CDR2 SNTAGT. The V gene lost 6 bases and the J gene lost 0 bases, with 9 bases spanning the gap. The CDR3 coding sequence is TGTGCCAGCAGCCCAACCAGCTCTGGGGCCAACGTCCTGACTTTC. It is translated as CASSPTSSGANVLTF.

The chain uses TRBV6-1 and TRBJ1-5, with TRBD1 matching 8 bases. The CDR3 is 15 amino acids. With 1 base clipped from V and 2 bases from J, the junction kept 1 base outside the gene matches. Per germline, CDR1 MNHNS and CDR2 SASEGT. The CDR3 DNA reads as TGTGCCAGCAGTGAAGTGGGACAGGGCAATCAGCCCCAGCATTTT. Protein product: CASSEVGQGNQPQHF.

This chain connects TRBV12-3 or TRBV12-4 to TRBJ2-5; no clear D gene. The CDR3 spans 11 residues. Trimming left V 8 bases short and J 6 bases short, with 10 bases between. CDR3 bases: TGTGCCAGCTCCGGTAGCCAGACCCAGTACTTC. The encoded protein is CASSGSQTQYF.

A word on this clonotype: The junction does not match germline at one end; this may be a read error. The chain couples TRBV6-1 to TRBJ2-3; D possibly corresponds to TRBD2 (6 bases). The CDR3 totals 15 residues. Germline lookup yields CDR1 MNHNS and CDR2 SASEGT. Here the CDR3 reads CASSTGAGATDTQYF. DNA of the CDR3: TGTGCCAGCAGCACAGGAGCGGGCGCCACAGACACGCAGTATTTC.

V usage is TRBV12-3 or TRBV12-4 and J usage is TRBJ2-3; D call uncertain. The CDR3 has 14 residues. V shed 4 bases and J shed 0 bases, with 8 bases lying between them. CDR3 coding DNA: TGTGCCAGCAGTTCGGTGACTAGCACAGATACGCAGTATTTT. Translation gives CASSSVTSTDTQYF.

The V and J genes are TRBV6-1 and TRBJ2-2, with D tentatively TRBD2 (7 bases). Trimming took 4 bases from V and 11 from J, leaving 29 bases between them. Per germline, CDR1 MNHNS and CDR2 SASEGT. This CDR3 has 18 residues. CDR3 loop: CASSGREGGPSPYGELFF. CDR3 nucleotide sequence: TGTGCCAGCAGTGGGAGAGAGGGGGGGCCGTCGCCCTACGGTGAGCTGTTTTTT.

This clonotype appeared a single time. An end of the junction differs from the germline gene, which may be a read error. The CDR3 loop reads CARERRGKDPETQYF. Here the CDR3 DNA reads TGCGCCAGGGAGCGAAGGGGGAAGGACCCAGAGACGCAGTACTTT. V gene TRBV10-1 combines with J gene TRBJ2-5; D might be TRBD1 (6 bases). The germline V gene has CDR1 WNHNN and CDR2 SYGVQD (reference sequence). The length of the CDR3 is 15 residues.

The chain uses TRBV10-2 and TRBJ2-2; 12 nucleotides align to TRBD2. Trimming removed 4 bases from V and 8 bases from J; junction bases left unmatched: 8. The CDR3 covers 16 residues. The V gene's germline CDR1 is WSHSY and CDR2 SAAADI. In DNA, the CDR3 is TGCGCCAGCAGTGGGAGGACTAGCGGGAAAGGTGGGGAGCTGTTTTTT. Its translation is CASSGRTSGKGGELFF.

The gene calls are TRBV6-1 and TRBJ1-4, with 10 bases fitting TRBD1. This CDR3 has 15 residues. The junction had 9 bases not matched to a gene; V was cut back by 8 bases and J by 6 bases. Germline-derived CDR1 and CDR2 are MNHNS and SASEGT. CDR3 coding DNA: TGTGCCAGCTCCGAGCCGGGACAGGGGCATGAAAAACTGTTTTTT. It encodes CASSEPGQGHEKLFF.

This clonotype came up a few times. The chain has TRBV4-1 and TRBJ2-5, with TRBD1 matching over 10 bases. Germline V gene data show CDR1 as MGHRA and CDR2 as YSYEKL. This CDR3 spans 16 amino acids. Unmatched junction bases numbered 7, after V lost 4 bases and J lost 2 bases. CDR3 nucleotides: TGCGCCAGCAGCCCTGCCCCGGGACAGGGGCAAGAGACCCAGTACTTC. Amino acids: CASSPAPGQGQETQYF.

This clonotype was recorded at least ten times. The chain combines TRBV6-4 with TRBJ2-3; 9 bases fit TRBD2. Germline CDR1 MRHNA, CDR2 SNTAGT. The trim removed 8 bases at V and 0 bases at J, leaving 6 bases unmatched. The CDR3 sequence is 15 residues long. CDR3 DNA: TGTGCCAGCTCCTTAGCGGGAGAAAGCACAGATACGCAGTATTTT. Protein sequence: CASSLAGESTDTQYF.

The chain links TRBV6-1 to TRBJ2-3; 15 nucleotides match TRBD2. V gave up 0 bases and J gave up 11 bases; unmatched junction bases: 12. In germline, CDR1 is MNHNS, CDR2 SASEGT. CDR3 length equals 18 residues. The CDR3 region has the DNA TGTGCCAGCAGTGAAGCCCCCGGGACTAGCGGGGGGACAGACATGCAGTATTTT. It encodes CASSEAPGTSGGTDMQYF.

In its sample, this clonotype is medium-sized. The chain couples TRBV12-3 or TRBV12-4 to TRBJ2-1; tentative D call: TRBD2 (6 bases). This CDR3 is built from 16 residues. The ends were cut back, 5 bases at V and 3 bases at J, with 17 bases in the middle. The CDR3 nucleotides read TGTGCCAGCAGTCCGACGGAGGGACCGAACTACAATGAGCAGTTCTTC. Translating it yields CASSPTEGPNYNEQFF.

V is TRBV27 and J is TRBJ2-7, with 8 bases that match TRBD1. The length of the CDR3 is 15 residues. CDR1 MNHEY and CDR2 SMNVEV come from the germline V gene (reference sequence). V lost 4 bases to trimming and J lost 2 bases; unmatched junction nucleotides: 7. The CDR3 coding sequence is TGTGCCAGCAGTTCCCATGGACAGGGACCCTACGAGCAGTACTTC. Translated, it gives CASSSHGQGPYEQYF.

The V call is TRBV6-2 or TRBV6-3, the J call TRBJ1-5, with TRBD1 matching 8 bases. Germline loops: CDR1 MNHEY, CDR2 SVGEGT. V dropped 5 bases and J dropped 3; count of bases not matched to a gene: 6. The CDR3 loop spans 15 amino acids. CDR3 amino acids: CASSTGTGFNQPQHF. As DNA, the CDR3 is TGTGCCAGCAGTACCGGGACAGGATTCAATCAGCCCCAGCATTTT.

This clonotype was recorded a few times. The chain uses TRBV7-2 and TRBJ2-7; 9 bases match TRBD2. CDR3 size: 15 residues. CDR1 is SGHTA and CDR2 is FQGNSA in the germline V gene. Trimming cost V 6 bases and J 3 bases; bases outside gene matches: 9. CDR3 amino acids: CASRPSSGSFYEQYF. As DNA, the CDR3 is TGTGCCAGCAGACCCAGTAGCGGGAGTTTCTACGAGCAGTACTTC.

V usage is TRBV6-1 and J usage is TRBJ1-2; 10 positions match TRBD1. Germline CDR1 is MNHNS and CDR2 is SASEGT. Germline trimming cut 6 bases from V and 2 bases from J; bases unmatched to any gene: 6. The CDR3 is 15 amino acids. The CDR3 DNA reads as TGTGCCAGCAGCCGACAGGGGGCCGCCAACTATGGCTACACCTTC. It encodes CASSRQGAANYGYTF.

The J gene is TRBJ2-4, the V gene TRBV10-3; a possible D gene is TRBD1 (6 bases). The CDR3 has 13 residues. V was cut by 10 bases and J by 12 bases, with 22 bases left in between. Looked up from germline, CDR1 is ENHRY and CDR2 is SYGVKD. The CDR3 region has the DNA TGTGCCAGGGGGCTGGCAGTAGAAAATACTCAGTACTTC. The encoded protein is CARGLAVENTQYF.